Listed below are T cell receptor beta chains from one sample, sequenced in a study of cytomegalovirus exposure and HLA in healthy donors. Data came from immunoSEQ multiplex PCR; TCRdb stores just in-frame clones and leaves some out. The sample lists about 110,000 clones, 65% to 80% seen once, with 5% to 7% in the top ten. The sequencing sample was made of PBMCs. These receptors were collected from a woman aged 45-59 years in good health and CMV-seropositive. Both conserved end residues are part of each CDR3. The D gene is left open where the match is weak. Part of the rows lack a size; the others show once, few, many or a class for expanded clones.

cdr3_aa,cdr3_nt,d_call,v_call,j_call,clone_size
CASSPQWGGNTGELFF,TGTGCCAGCAGCCCTCAGTGGGGGGGGAACACCGGGGAGCTGTTTTTT,TRBD2,TRBV7-3,TRBJ2-2,NA
CASSRFRDRTGELFF,TGTGCCAGCAGCCGATTCCGGGACAGGACCGGGGAGCTGTTTTTT,TRBD1,TRBV5-6,TRBJ2-2,NA
CSSRPGDAGNTIYF,TGTTCCAGCCGCCCGGGGGACGCTGGAAACACCATATATTTT,NA,TRBV7-9,TRBJ1-3,NA
CASSLGQLNTEAFF,TGTGCCAGCAGCCTGGGACAGTTAAACACTGAAGCTTTCTTT,TRBD1,TRBV28,TRBJ1-1,once
CASSAIGEKLFF,TGTGCCAGCAGCGCGATCGGTGAAAAACTGTTTTTT,NA,TRBV9,TRBJ1-4,NA
CASSKQGAGETQYF,TGTGCCAGCAGCAAACAGGGGGCGGGAGAGACCCAGTACTTC,TRBD1,TRBV7-3,TRBJ2-5,NA
CASAPDRGRHEQFF,TGTGCTAGTGCCCCGGACAGGGGGCGACATGAGCAGTTCTTC,TRBD1,TRBV12-5,TRBJ2-1,NA
CASSLRTSGYGNEQFF,TGTGCCAGCAGCTTACGGACTAGCGGATACGGGAATGAGCAGTTCTTC,TRBD2,TRBV4-2,TRBJ2-1,NA
CASSVVTDSEAFF,TGTGCCAGCAGCGTAGTAACCGATAGTGAAGCTTTCTTT,NA,TRBV9,TRBJ1-1,NA
CASSYRDRGREQYF,TGTGCCAGCAGCTACCGGGACAGGGGACGCGAGCAGTACTTC,TRBD1,TRBV7-2,TRBJ2-7,NA
CASSFGGANTGELFF,TGTGCCAGCAGTTTTGGCGGGGCGAACACCGGGGAGCTGTTTTTT,NA,TRBV27,TRBJ2-2,NA
CASKYPAGDGELFF,TGTGCCAGCAAATACCCCGCAGGGGACGGGGAGCTGTTTTTT,NA,TRBV6-6,TRBJ2-2,NA
CASSPPGTAQYF,TGTGCCAGCTCACCACCCGGGACAGCGCAGTACTTC,TRBD1,TRBV18,TRBJ2-7,NA
CSLGGAGASTDTQYF,TGCAGCCTTGGAGGGGCAGGGGCTAGCACAGATACGCAGTATTTT,NA,TRBV29-1,TRBJ2-3,NA
CASSPQGDSYNEQFF,TGTGCCAGCAGCCCCCAAGGGGACTCCTACAATGAGCAGTTCTTC,NA,TRBV9,TRBJ2-1,NA
CASSPQGLAPIYSNQPQHF,TGTGCCAGCAGCCCACAGGGACTAGCGCCAATCTATAGCAATCAGCCCCAGCATTTT,NA,TRBV27,TRBJ1-5,once
CASTSERTKNIQYF,TGTGCCAGCACCAGCGAGCGGACCAAAAACATTCAGTACTTC,NA,TRBV5-4,TRBJ2-4,few
CASSSTSFDYTF,TGTGCCAGCAGCTCCACTTCCTTTGACTACACCTTC,NA,TRBV5-4,TRBJ1-2,NA
CASSYAGGVETQYF,TGTGCCAGCTCATACGCGGGGGGCGTAGAGACCCAGTACTTC,TRBD2,TRBV18,TRBJ2-5,NA
CASSLRGTEAFF,TGCGCCAGCAGCCTAAGGGGAACTGAAGCTTTCTTT,NA,TRBV5-1,TRBJ1-1,few
CASSLQGGEAGEQYF,TGCGCCAGCAGCTTGCAAGGCGGGGAGGCCGGCGAGCAGTACTTC,NA,TRBV5-1,TRBJ2-7,NA
CASSLGLNYGYTF,TGTGCCAGCAGCCTCGGACTCAACTATGGCTACACCTTC,NA,TRBV28,TRBJ1-2,NA
CASSERTGGGEQYF,TGCGCCAGCAGCGAAAGGACAGGGGGCGGCGAGCAGTACTTC,TRBD1,TRBV5-1,TRBJ2-7,NA
CASSQVWGSAGANVLTF,TGTGCCAGCAGCCAAGTCTGGGGCTCGGCTGGGGCCAACGTCCTGACTTTC,NA,TRBV14,TRBJ2-6,few
CAWSGRTPEAFF,TGTGCCTGGAGTGGGAGAACCCCTGAAGCTTTCTTT,NA,TRBV30,TRBJ1-1,NA
CASSLDRVDGYTF,TGTGCCAGCAGCTTAGACAGGGTGGATGGCTACACCTTC,TRBD1,TRBV7-3,TRBJ1-2,NA
CASSRTGNDNSPLHF,TGCGCCAGCAGCCGGACAGGGAACGATAATTCACCCCTCCACTTT,TRBD1,TRBV5-1,TRBJ1-6,NA
CASRGQLNTEAFF,TGTGCCAGCAGGGGACAGTTGAACACTGAAGCTTTCTTT,TRBD1,TRBV6-1,TRBJ1-1,NA
CASSQDLPGGHNNEQFF,TGTGCCAGCAGCCAAGATCTTCCGGGGGGGCACAACAATGAGCAGTTCTTC,TRBD2,TRBV4-2,TRBJ2-1,NA
CASSFTGVNGYTF,TGTGCCAGCAGCTTTACAGGGGTTAATGGCTACACCTTC,TRBD1,TRBV7-2,TRBJ1-2,NA
CSSTTYLRQGGNTEAFF,TGTTCCAGCACCACTTATCTTAGACAGGGGGGAAACACTGAAGCTTTCTTT,TRBD1,TRBV7-9,TRBJ1-1,NA
CASSFWGDSYEQYF,TGTGCCAGCAGCTTTTGGGGAGACTCCTACGAGCAGTACTTC,NA,TRBV7-8,TRBJ2-7,NA
CASSLRVTETYEQYF,TGCGCCAGCAGCTTGCGGGTGACAGAAACCTACGAGCAGTACTTC,NA,TRBV5-1,TRBJ2-7,NA
CASSPQANRGSNYGYTF,TGTGCCAGCTCACCTCAGGCAAACAGGGGGAGCAACTATGGCTACACCTTC,TRBD1,TRBV18,TRBJ1-2,NA
CASTDGSLAGWMLEYF,TGTGCCAGCACCGATGGGTCCCTAGCGGGGTGGATGTTGGAGTACTTC,TRBD2,TRBV7-9,TRBJ2-5,NA
CASSVLGTEKEQYF,TGTGCCAGCAGCGTACTCGGGACAGAGAAGGAGCAGTACTTC,TRBD1,TRBV7-2,TRBJ2-7,NA
CASSLSSGGDSPLHF,TGTGCCAGCAGCTTATCCTCAGGGGGCGATTCACCCCTCCACTTT,TRBD1,TRBV7-3,TRBJ1-6,few
CAISALSKRTGYEQYF,TGTGCCATCAGTGCTTTAAGCAAAAGGACAGGCTACGAGCAGTACTTC,TRBD1,TRBV10-3,TRBJ2-7,once
CASSYRRESYEQYF,TGTGCCAGCAGTTATAGGAGGGAAAGCTACGAGCAGTACTTC,NA,TRBV6-1,TRBJ2-7,NA
CAWSFYRATEAFF,TGTGCCTGGAGTTTTTACAGGGCCACTGAAGCTTTCTTT,NA,TRBV30,TRBJ1-1,NA
CATSRGGGLRPFSGNTIYF,TGTGCCACCAGCAGAGGAGGGGGTCTGCGGCCATTCTCTGGAAACACCATATATTTT,NA,TRBV15,TRBJ1-3,NA
CSVGGDTEAFF,TGCAGTGTCGGGGGGGACACTGAAGCTTTCTTT,NA,TRBV20-1,TRBJ1-1,NA
CATSRGQSTYNEQFF,TGTGCCACCAGCAGGGGACAGTCGACCTACAATGAGCAGTTCTTC,TRBD1,TRBV15,TRBJ2-1,NA
CAWSVSRDYGYTF,TGTGCCTGGAGTGTGAGCAGGGATTATGGCTACACCTTC,NA,TRBV30,TRBJ1-2,NA
CASSLTSGAYNEQFF,TGCGCCAGCAGCCTGACTAGCGGGGCTTACAATGAGCAGTTCTTC,TRBD2,TRBV4-3,TRBJ2-1,NA
CASRRLGTQYF,TGTGCCAGCAGGCGGTTAGGTACGCAGTATTTT,NA,TRBV5-8,TRBJ2-3,NA
CASSPGQAPTNEKLFF,TGTGCCAGCAGCCCAGGACAGGCTCCAACTAATGAAAAACTGTTTTTT,TRBD1,TRBV9,TRBJ1-4,NA
CASREVGYEQYF,TGCGCCAGCCGGGAGGTGGGCTACGAGCAGTACTTC,TRBD2,TRBV5-1,TRBJ2-7,few
CASSASAGVQYF,TGTGCCAGCAGCGCCTCCGCGGGGGTCCAGTACTTC,TRBD2,TRBV6-5,TRBJ2-5,NA
CASSSGVPGELFF,TGTGCCAGCAGCTCAGGGGTTCCCGGGGAGCTGTTTTTT,NA,TRBV7-3,TRBJ2-2,NA
CASTSGTSNPQPQHF,TGTGCCAGTACGAGTGGGACATCCAATCCTCAGCCCCAGCATTTT,NA,TRBV19,TRBJ1-5,NA
CASSPDNRDEQFF,TGTGCCAGCTCCCCTGACAACCGTGATGAGCAGTTCTTC,NA,TRBV18,TRBJ2-1,NA
CASSFVGLSYEQYF,TGTGCCAGCAGTTTCGTTGGCCTCTCCTACGAGCAGTACTTC,NA,TRBV28,TRBJ2-7,NA
CASSWLYGNTEAFF,TGTGCCAGCAGCTGGTTATACGGGAACACTGAAGCTTTCTTT,NA,TRBV7-2,TRBJ1-1,NA
CSSSLAAGNTEAFF,TGTTCCAGCAGCTTAGCCGCCGGGAACACTGAAGCTTTCTTT,NA,TRBV7-9,TRBJ1-1,NA
CASRSLQGANTEAFF,TGTGCCAGCAGATCTCTACAGGGGGCGAACACTGAAGCTTTCTTT,TRBD1,TRBV2,TRBJ1-1,once
CAASSRRVREQYF,TGTGCCGCCAGCAGCCGCAGGGTACGCGAGCAGTACTTC,NA,TRBV15,TRBJ2-7,NA
CASSPGGDAFF,TGCGCCAGCAGCCCGGGGGGGGACGCTTTCTTT,NA,TRBV5-1,TRBJ1-1,once